This T cell receptor beta chain was identified during a study of graft-versus-host responses after intestinal transplantation (dated by TCRdb to the early 2020s). Concerning the study at large: Recipients received multivisceral, liver-intestinal, or isolated intestinal transplants. All recipients received anti-thymocyte globulin induction followed by maintenance tacrolimus and steroids for roughly 3 years. After intestinal transplantation, graft-versus-host and host-versus-graft alloreactive T cell clones in the graft, circulation and bone marrow were tracked using bulk TCR-beta CDR3 sequencing. To identify alloreactive clones, pre-transplant mixed lymphocyte reaction products were sequenced and compared with unstimulated pre-transplant donor and recipient T cells. A cohort of some 24 intestinal transplant recipients, including one retransplant, was enrolled, and a few patients lacking pretransplant specimens were excluded. Donor T cell macrochimerism was defined as a peak of at least 4% donor T cells among recipient peripheral blood mononuclear cells. Instead of going to the commercial service, samples from a few later patients were sequenced in-house on an Illumina MiSeq and processed with MiXCR. Findings and caveats that apply to the study as a whole: Patients with donor T cell macrochimerism had high GvH to HvG T cell clonal ratios in their allografts. GvH clones were detected in recipient bone marrow, and some of these GvH clones were observed earlier in ileal mucosa or blood, consistent with an intestinal mucosal origin. Conclusions were limited by the relatively low number and heterogeneity of intestinal transplant patients. Early after transplant, declines in HvG clones were associated with peak levels of circulating GvH clones.

The label giving this sample's time point can be read as: cells obtained before transplantation from donor or recipient. CD3+CD4+ and CD3+CD8+ populations were FACS-sorted from unstimulated pre-transplant donor and recipient cells taken from spleen or lymph nodes. Libraries were built with the immunoSEQ multiplex PCR assay. For most patients, genomic DNA was isolated with the Qiagen DNeasy Blood and Tissue Kit and sent frozen to Adaptive Biotechnologies for TCR sequencing. Adaptive Biotechnologies carried out high-throughput TCR-beta CDR3 sequencing of genomic DNA for most patients. In the original analysis: Adaptive's ImmunoSEQ software was the source of the TCR sequencing data for 15 to 20 patients, while a few other patients were processed with MiXCR and VDJtools. To correct CD4 versus CD8 sorting errors, any sequence found in both subsets at a frequency ratio below 5:1 was removed. CDR3 nucleotide sequences shared between donor and recipient were removed because their origin could not be assigned. To be classed as alloreactive, a clone needed at least 2-fold expansion over unstimulated cells and a minimum CFSE-low frequency of 0.002% (template counts) or 0.001% (read counts). Clones were considered mappable if detected in sequenced pre-transplant spleen, lymph node, or MLR CFSE-low populations of the donor or recipient. Cumulative frequency of alloreactive clones was calculated as a percentage of all sequences weighted by copy number. In its TCRdb copy, this immuneACCESS table keeps in-frame sequences only and misses some clones. Where compared with another copy, unresolved V genes explain less than half of these, and the others have no known cause. V and J calls plus clone size are reproduced from that table; the DNA served to infer D and trimming. The sample records over 100,000 clones, about 90% of which are singletons. Roughly 1% of the sample is held by the ten biggest clonotypes.

A remark on this clone: The target of this receptor is not known. The input lacks base qualities; no much larger clone sits a single base away.

The CDR3 goes from the cysteine to the phenylalanine over 14 residues. The read is trimmed to its CDR3 DNA, 42 bases read in frame from base 1. For CDR1 and CDR2, the germline V gene (reference sequence) lists SEHNR and FQNEAQ. V and J are truncated by 5 bases and 0 bases respectively, leaving an intervening sequence of 8 bases. The sequence links TRBV7-9 to TRBJ1-5; the D gene assignment is ambiguous. This clonotype was sampled from a human donor who received an intestinal transplant. Specimen: unstimulated CD4+ T cells sorted from spleen or lymph node cells, collected before intestinal transplant. The sequenced DNA: TGTGCCAGCAGCCCACCGTATAGCAATCAGCCCCAGCATTTT. It encodes CASSPPYSNQPQHF. The full variable domain, completed from the reference TRBV7-9 and TRBJ1-5 proteins outside the CDR3, reads DTGVSQNPRHKITKRGQNVTFRCDPISEHNRLYWYRQTLGQGPEFLTYFQNEAQLEKSRLLSDRFSAERPKGSFSTLEIQRTEQGDSAMYLCASSPPYSNQPQHFGDGTRLSIL.